The T cell receptor (beta chain) described here comes from a study of blood T cell repertoires in COVID-19. Germline V gene sequence: CDR1 SGHVS, CDR2 FQNEAQ. The V end lost 5 bases, the J end lost 8 bases, and 21 bases lay between the germline ends. The CDR3 sequence is 15 residues long. Assay: immunoSEQ multiplex PCR; the TCRdb copy retains only in-frame clones and omits some. The sample gives 150,000 to 200,000 clones, roughly 83% of which show up once; roughly 5% is in the top ten. This chain links TRBV7-8 with TRBJ1-1; D gene unclear. Sequencing used PBMCs or T cells enriched from blood (not recorded which). The receptor comes from a man between 65 and 79 years old who had been exposed to COVID-19. The CDR3 DNA reads TGTGCCAGCAGCCCCGGGAGCCCCTGGGTACTGGAAGCTTTCTTT. It specifies CASSPGSPWVLEAFF.